This record concerns one T cell receptor beta chain sequence. Its antigen remains unidentified. The PCR had 60 Vbeta and 13 Jbeta primers. TCRdb keeps only in-frame clones here, not all; method: immunoSEQ multiplex PCR. The sample has about 190,000 clones; around 75% are singletons. The data stem from a study of cytomegalovirus exposure and HLA in healthy donors. At collection, donors were nominally healthy, but unrecorded immune exposures were probable. The CDR3 contains 14 residues. The germline V and J ends were trimmed by 0 bases and 8 bases, with 13 bases remaining between them. Germline CDR1 and CDR2: LGHNA and YNFKEQ. General study points: HLA alleles were associated with some 17,000 TCR beta sequences in a later analysis at 0.05 false discovery rate. The authors considered a cluster of highly shared sequence variants likely to be a sequencing artifact.

The TCR was taken from a woman aged 25 to 39 in good health and CMV-seropositive. The gene calls are TRBV4-2 and TRBJ1-1; possible D gene TRBD1, 6 bases. Specimen: PBMCs. The CDR3 here is CASSQDRARGEAFF. CDR3 nucleotide sequence: TGTGCCAGCAGCCAAGATCGGGCCAGGGGCGAAGCTTTCTTT.